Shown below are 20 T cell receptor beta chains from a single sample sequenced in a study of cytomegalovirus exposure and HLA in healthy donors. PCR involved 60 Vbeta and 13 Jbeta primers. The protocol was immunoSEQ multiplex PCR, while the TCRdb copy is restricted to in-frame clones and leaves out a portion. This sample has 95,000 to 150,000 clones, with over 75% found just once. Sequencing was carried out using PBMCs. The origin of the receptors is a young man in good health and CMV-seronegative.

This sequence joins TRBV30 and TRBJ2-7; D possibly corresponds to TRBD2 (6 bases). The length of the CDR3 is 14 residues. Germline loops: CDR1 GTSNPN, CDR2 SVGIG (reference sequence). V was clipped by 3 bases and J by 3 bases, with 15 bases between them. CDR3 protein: CAWRGQGGFYEQYF. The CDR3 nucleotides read TGTGCCTGGAGAGGGCAGGGAGGATTCTACGAGCAGTACTTC.

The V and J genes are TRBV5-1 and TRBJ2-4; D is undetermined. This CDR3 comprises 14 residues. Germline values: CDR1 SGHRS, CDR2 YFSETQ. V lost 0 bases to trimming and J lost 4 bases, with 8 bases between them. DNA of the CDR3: TGCGCCAGCAGCTTGGGACTCGAGAAAAACATTCAGTACTTC. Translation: CASSLGLEKNIQYF.

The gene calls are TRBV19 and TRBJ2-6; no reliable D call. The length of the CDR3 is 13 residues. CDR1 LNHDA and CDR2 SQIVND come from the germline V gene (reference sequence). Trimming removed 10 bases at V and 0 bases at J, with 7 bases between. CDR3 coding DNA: TGTGCCACCCGTAGCTCTGGGGCCAACGTCCTGACTTTC. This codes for CATRSSGANVLTF. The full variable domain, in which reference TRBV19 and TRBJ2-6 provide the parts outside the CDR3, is DGGITQSPKYLFRKEGQNVTLSCEQNLNHDAMYWYRQDPGQGLRLIYYSQIVNDFQKGDIAEGYSVSREKKESFPLTVTSAQKNPTAFYLCATRSSGANVLTFGAGSRLTVL.

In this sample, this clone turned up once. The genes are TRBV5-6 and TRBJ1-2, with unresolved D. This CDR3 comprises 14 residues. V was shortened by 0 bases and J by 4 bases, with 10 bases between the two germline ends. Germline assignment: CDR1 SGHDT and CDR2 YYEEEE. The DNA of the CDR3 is TGTGCCAGCAGCTTGGACGGAGTTCCCTATGGCTACACCTTC. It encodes CASSLDGVPYGYTF.

The CDR3 bases are TGTGCCAGCAAGGGACATCGGGCCTCCTACGAGCAGTACTTC. It yields the protein CASKGHRASYEQYF. The chain joins TRBV28 to TRBJ2-7, with D possibly TRBD1 on 6 matching bases. Per the germline V gene, CDR1 is MDHEN and CDR2 is SYDVKM. The ends were cut back, 7 bases at V and 0 bases at J, with 13 bases in the middle. CDR3 length: 14 residues.

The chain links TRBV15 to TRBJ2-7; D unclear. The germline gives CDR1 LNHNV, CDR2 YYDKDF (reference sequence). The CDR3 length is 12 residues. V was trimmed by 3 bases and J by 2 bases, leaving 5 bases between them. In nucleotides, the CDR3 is TGTGCCACCAGCAGGTATCCCTACGAGCAGTACTTC. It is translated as CATSRYPYEQYF.

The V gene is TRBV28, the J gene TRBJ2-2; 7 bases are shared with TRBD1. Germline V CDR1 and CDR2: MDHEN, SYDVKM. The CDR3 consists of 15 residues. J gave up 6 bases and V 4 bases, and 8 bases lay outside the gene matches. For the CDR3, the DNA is TGTGCCAGCAGTTCAACCGGGACAGACGCCGGGGAGCTGTTTTTT. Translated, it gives CASSSTGTDAGELFF.

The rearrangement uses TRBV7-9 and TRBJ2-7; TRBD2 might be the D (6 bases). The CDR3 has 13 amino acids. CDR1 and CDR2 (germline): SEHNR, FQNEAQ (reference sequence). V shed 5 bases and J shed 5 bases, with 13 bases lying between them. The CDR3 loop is CASSRGSPDEQYF. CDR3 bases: TGTGCCAGCAGCCGGGGGAGTCCGGACGAGCAGTACTTC.

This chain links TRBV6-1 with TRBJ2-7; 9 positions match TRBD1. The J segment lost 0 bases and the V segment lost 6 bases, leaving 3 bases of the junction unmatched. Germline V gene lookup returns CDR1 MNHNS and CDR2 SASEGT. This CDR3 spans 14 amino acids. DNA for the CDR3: TGTGCCAGCAGGAGGGGACAGGGCTCCTACGAGCAGTACTTC. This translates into CASRRGQGSYEQYF.

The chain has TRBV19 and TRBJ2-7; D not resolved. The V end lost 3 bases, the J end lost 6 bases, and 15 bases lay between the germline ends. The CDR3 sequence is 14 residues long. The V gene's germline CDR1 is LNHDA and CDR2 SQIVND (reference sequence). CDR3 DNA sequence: TGTGCCAGTAGTATGCAGCTCCTTTGGGCCGAGCAGTACTTC. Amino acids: CASSMQLLWAEQYF.

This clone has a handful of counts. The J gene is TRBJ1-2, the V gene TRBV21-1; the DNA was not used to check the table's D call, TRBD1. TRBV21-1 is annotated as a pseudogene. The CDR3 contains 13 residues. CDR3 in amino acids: CASSKDNNYGYTF. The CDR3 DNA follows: TGTGCCAGCAGCAAAGACAATAACTATGGCTACACCTTC.

The CDR3 nucleotides read TGTGCCAGCAGCGGAGGTGACAGGCTTAAGACAGATACGCAGTATTTT. The encoded protein is CASSGGDRLKTDTQYF. The chain is built from TRBV9 and TRBJ2-3; the D gene is possibly TRBD1 (6 bases). V shed 3 bases and J shed 3 bases, with 17 bases lying between them. The germline CDR1 and CDR2 sequences are SGDLS and YYNGEE. This CDR3 comprises 16 residues.

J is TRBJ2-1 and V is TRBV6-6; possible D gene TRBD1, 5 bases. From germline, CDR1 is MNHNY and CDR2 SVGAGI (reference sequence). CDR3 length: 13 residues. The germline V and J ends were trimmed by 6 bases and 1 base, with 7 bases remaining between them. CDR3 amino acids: CASRDSSYNEQFF. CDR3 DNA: TGTGCCAGCAGAGACAGTTCCTACAATGAGCAGTTCTTC.

The CDR3, as DNA: TGTGCCAGCAGCGTGAACTTGGGGGGGGTTGAAGACTCTGGGGCCAACGTCCTGACTTTC. Protein sequence: CASSVNLGGVEDSGANVLTF. The chain links TRBV9 to TRBJ2-6; 7 positions agree with TRBD2. Germline V gene data show CDR1 as SGDLS and CDR2 as YYNGEE. This CDR3 comprises 20 residues. Trimming removed 2 bases from V and 0 bases from J; junction bases left unmatched: 14. The whole variable domain, remainder taken from reference TRBV9 and TRBJ2-6, is DSGVTQTPKHLITATGQRVTLRCSPRSGDLSVYWYQQSLDQGLQFLIQYYNGEERAKGNILERFSAQQFPDLHSELNLSSLELGDSALYFCASSVNLGGVEDSGANVLTFGAGSRLTVL.

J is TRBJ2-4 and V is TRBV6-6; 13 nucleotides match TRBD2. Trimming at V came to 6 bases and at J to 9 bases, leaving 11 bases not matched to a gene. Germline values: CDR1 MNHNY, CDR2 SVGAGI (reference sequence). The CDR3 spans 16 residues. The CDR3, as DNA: TGTGCCAGCAGCCAACTAGCGGGGGGGCCCTTAGTCATTCAGTACTTC. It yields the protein CASSQLAGGPLVIQYF.

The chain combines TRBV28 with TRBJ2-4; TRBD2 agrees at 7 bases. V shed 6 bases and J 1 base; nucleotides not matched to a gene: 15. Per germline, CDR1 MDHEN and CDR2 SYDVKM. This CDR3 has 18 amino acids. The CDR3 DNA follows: TGTGCCAGCAGCCCAGTGGGGCGGGGGAGTAGGGCCAAAAACATTCAGTACTTC. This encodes CASSPVGRGSRAKNIQYF.

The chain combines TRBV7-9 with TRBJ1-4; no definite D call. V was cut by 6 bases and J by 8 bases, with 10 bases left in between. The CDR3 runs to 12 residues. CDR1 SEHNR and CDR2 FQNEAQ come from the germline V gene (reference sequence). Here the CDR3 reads CASSEAGEKLFF. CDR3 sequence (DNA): TGTGCCAGCAGTGAGGCCGGGGAAAAACTGTTTTTT.

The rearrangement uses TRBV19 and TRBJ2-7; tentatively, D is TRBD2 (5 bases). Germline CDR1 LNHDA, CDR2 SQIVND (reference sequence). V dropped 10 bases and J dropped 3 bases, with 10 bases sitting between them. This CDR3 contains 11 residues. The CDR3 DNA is TGTGCCATTCCGGGGTGCTACGAGCAGTACTTC. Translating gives CAIPGCYEQYF. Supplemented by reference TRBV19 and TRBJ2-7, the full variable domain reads DGGITQSPKYLFRKEGQNVTLSCEQNLNHDAMYWYRQDPGQGLRLIYYSQIVNDFQKGDIAEGYSVSREKKESFPLTVTSAQKNPTAFYLCAIPGCYEQYFGPGTRLTVT.

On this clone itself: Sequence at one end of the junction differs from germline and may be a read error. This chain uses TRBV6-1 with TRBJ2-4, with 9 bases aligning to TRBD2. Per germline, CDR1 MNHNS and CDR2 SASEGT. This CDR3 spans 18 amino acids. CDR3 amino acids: CASSDPPTSGLAKNSQYF. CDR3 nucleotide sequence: TGTGCCAGCAGTGATCCACCGACTAGCGGTCTAGCCAAAAACAGTCAGTACTTC.

The CDR3 bases are TGTGCCAGCACCCTCGGGAGGGGGTGGTCACCCCTCCACTTT. Protein: CASTLGRGWSPLHF. The rearrangement uses TRBV6-5 and TRBJ1-6, with a weak D call TRBD1 (6 bases). The germline V and J ends were trimmed by 7 bases and 10 bases, with 17 bases remaining between them. CDR3 size: 14 residues. CDR1 MNHEY and CDR2 SVGAGI come from the germline V gene.